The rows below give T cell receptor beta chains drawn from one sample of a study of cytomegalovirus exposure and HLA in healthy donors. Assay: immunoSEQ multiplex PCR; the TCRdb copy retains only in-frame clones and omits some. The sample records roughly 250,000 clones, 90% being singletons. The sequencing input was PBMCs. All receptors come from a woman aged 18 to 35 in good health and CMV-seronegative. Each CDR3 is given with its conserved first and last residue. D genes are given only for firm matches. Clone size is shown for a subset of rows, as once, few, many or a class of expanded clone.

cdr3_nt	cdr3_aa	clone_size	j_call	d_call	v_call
TGTGCCAGCTCACCGGGGGAGGATCAGCCCCAGCATTTT	CASSPGEDQPQHF	-	TRBJ1-5	-	TRBV18
TGTGCCAGCAGCCCATACGGACAGGGCACAGATACGCAGTATTTT	CASSPYGQGTDTQYF	once	TRBJ2-3	TRBD1	TRBV11-1
TGTGCCAGCAGAATTCCCGGGACAGGGGGCTCTAACTATGGCTACACCTTC	CASRIPGTGGSNYGYTF	once	TRBJ1-2	TRBD1	TRBV5-5
TGTGCCTGGCTGGACAGGGATAATTCACCCCTCCACTTT	CAWLDRDNSPLHF	-	TRBJ1-6	TRBD1	TRBV30
TGTGCCAGCAGTGACGGGTGGGGGGAGCTTTTTTTCAATGAGCAGTTCTTC	CASSDGWGELFFNEQFF	-	TRBJ2-1	-	TRBV6-1
TGTGCCAGCAGTGATAAGGGGCAGGGCAATGGCTACACCTTC	CASSDKGQGNGYTF	-	TRBJ1-2	-	TRBV6-1
TGCGCCAGCAGCTTGACAGGGGTAGGTCAGCCCCAGCATTTT	CASSLTGVGQPQHF	few	TRBJ1-5	TRBD1	TRBV5-1
TGCGCCAGCAGCTTGGACACGGGGGCAACTAATGAAAAACTGTTTTTT	CASSLDTGATNEKLFF	-	TRBJ1-4	-	TRBV5-1
TGTGCCAGCAGTACCCGACGGAGCAATGAGCAGTTCTTC	CASSTRRSNEQFF	-	TRBJ2-1	-	TRBV7-6
TGTGCCAGCAGCACCTTAGCCACGGGGGGGCCGCAACCACCCACAGATACGCAGTATTTT	CASSTLATGGPQPPTDTQYF	-	TRBJ2-3	TRBD2	TRBV27
TGTGCCAGCAGTGCACTTGTTGAAGAGACCCAGTACTTC	CASSALVEETQYF	-	TRBJ2-5	-	TRBV25-1
TGCGCCAGCAGCCAAGGGACAGGGAGAGTGAACTATGGCTACACCTTC	CASSQGTGRVNYGYTF	-	TRBJ1-2	TRBD1	TRBV4-1
TGTGCCTGGAGTGTACCCCTTACAGCTTACAATGAGCAGTTCTTC	CAWSVPLTAYNEQFF	-	TRBJ2-1	-	TRBV30
TGTGCCAGCGTGGGGGACAGCAACTATGGCTACACCTTC	CASVGDSNYGYTF	-	TRBJ1-2	TRBD1	TRBV2
TGTGCCAGCAGTTCACCTGCACAGGGGAGGGAGACCCAGTACTTC	CASSSPAQGRETQYF	-	TRBJ2-5	-	TRBV6-5
TGTGCCTGGAGTGTTGCGGCCCCCGGGGAAGCTTTCTTT	CAWSVAAPGEAFF	-	TRBJ1-1	-	TRBV30
TGTGCCAGCTCACCAGGGACAGGGGTCGGCTACACCTTC	CASSPGTGVGYTF	few	TRBJ1-2	TRBD1	TRBV18
TGCGCCAGCAGCTTGGTCGCAGGGAACCATTCACCCCTCCACTTT	CASSLVAGNHSPLHF	-	TRBJ1-6	-	TRBV5-1
TGTGCCAGCAGATCCGGTACCGGGGAGCTGTTTTTT	CASRSGTGELFF	-	TRBJ2-2	-	TRBV27
TGTGCCGCACAGGGAATCACAGATACGCAGTATTTT	CAAQGITDTQYF	-	TRBJ2-3	-	TRBV10-3
TGCGCCATGGGGACAGGGAACACTGAAGCTTTCTTT	CAMGTGNTEAFF	-	TRBJ1-1	TRBD1	TRBV10-1
TGTGCCAGCTCACCCCCTTCGACAGGGGAAAAGGGCATTCAGTACTTC	CASSPPSTGEKGIQYF	-	TRBJ2-4	TRBD1	TRBV18
TGTGCCAGCAGTACCGGGACTTCCCTTAATCAGCCCCAGCATTTT	CASSTGTSLNQPQHF	-	TRBJ1-5	-	TRBV28
TGTGCCAGCCGGACAGGGGGGTACTCTGGGGCCAACGTCCTGACTTTC	CASRTGGYSGANVLTF	-	TRBJ2-6	TRBD1	TRBV28
TGTGCCATCAGTGCCCTTGGGACAGCGAACACTGAAGCTTTCTTT	CAISALGTANTEAFF	-	TRBJ1-1	TRBD1	TRBV10-3
TGCAGCGTTGAATCCGGGGTAAAACTGTTTTTT	CSVESGVKLFF	-	TRBJ1-4	-	TRBV29-1
TGTGCCAGCTCACCATTTGGGACAGGTCCTTTGGAAAACACCGGGGAGCTGTTTTTT	CASSPFGTGPLENTGELFF	-	TRBJ2-2	TRBD1	TRBV18
TGTGCCAGCAGCTTAGCAGGGGGCCTTCAGCCCCAGCATTTT	CASSLAGGLQPQHF	once	TRBJ1-5	TRBD1	TRBV7-9
TGCGCCAGCAGCTTGGACGTCGGGGGGAATGAGCAGTTCTTC	CASSLDVGGNEQFF	-	TRBJ2-1	TRBD2	TRBV5-1
TGTGCCACCAGCAGAGAAGGGGGGGCCTACAATGAGCAGTTCTTC	CATSREGGAYNEQFF	-	TRBJ2-1	-	TRBV15
TGTGCCAGCAGCTTCATCGGACAGGGCCTTTCAAATGAGCAGTTCTTC	CASSFIGQGLSNEQFF	-	TRBJ2-1	TRBD1	TRBV7-9
TGTGCCAGCAGTTTAGGGCGGGGAAGTAGCTACGAGCAGTACTTC	CASSLGRGSSYEQYF	-	TRBJ2-7	-	TRBV28
TGTGCCAGCAGTGGCGCTAGCGGGGGATACAATGAGCAGTTCTTC	CASSGASGGYNEQFF	-	TRBJ2-1	TRBD2	TRBV2
TGCAGTGCTAGCGGACAGGATGGCTACACCTTC	CSASGQDGYTF	-	TRBJ1-2	TRBD1	TRBV20-1
TGTGCCAGCTCACCACTCAGGGTATGGAGGGGCACTGAAGCTTTCTTT	CASSPLRVWRGTEAFF	-	TRBJ1-1	-	TRBV18
TGTGCCAGCAGCCTCCAGCGGGCTACAGATACGCAGTATTTT	CASSLQRATDTQYF	-	TRBJ2-3	-	TRBV7-2
TGTGCCTGGATAGGCAGGACAGGGAATTATGGCTACACCTTC	CAWIGRTGNYGYTF	-	TRBJ1-2	TRBD1	TRBV30
TGTGCCAGCAGCGGGCCGGACACCATTAGGGATGGCTACACCTTC	CASSGPDTIRDGYTF	-	TRBJ1-2	-	TRBV9
TGTGCCAGCAGTGACAGGGGGCGGGATTTTGAAGCTTTCTTT	CASSDRGRDFEAFF	-	TRBJ1-1	TRBD1	TRBV6-1
TGTGCCAGCAGCTTAGGGACCGGGACAGGGGATACTGAAGCTTTCTTT	CASSLGTGTGDTEAFF	-	TRBJ1-1	TRBD1	TRBV5-8
TGTGCCAGCAGACAGACAGGGGGCTGGACCGGGGAGCTGTTTTTT	CASRQTGGWTGELFF	-	TRBJ2-2	TRBD1	TRBV4-2
TGTGCCAGCAGCTTCAGGGTGGCCTACAATGAGCAGTTCTTC	CASSFRVAYNEQFF	once	TRBJ2-1	-	TRBV5-6